The TCR beta chain under discussion was sequenced for a study of blood T cell repertoires in COVID-19 (dated by TCRdb to 2020 to 2021). Turning to the overall study: Samples covering the acute and convalescent phases of COVID-19 were provided by collaborators in the United States, Italy and Spain. The prospective study material was composed of cDNA or gDNA derived from T cells, B-cell-depleted T cells, or PBMCs. Subjects who had been exposed to COVID-19, were actively infected with it, or had recovered from it provided the deeply sampled blood TCRbeta repertoires that made up the dataset. The repertoires were released in a freely available public database intended as a resource for research on the immune response to SARS-CoV-2. Samples came from the ongoing ImmuneRACE study (first 160 participants) plus 1,254 subjects from 6 global collaborators. Sample metadata almost always included a de-identified subject ID, COVID-19 status, age in years and sex. Where HLA class I and class II types were available, the types were taken from metadata supplied by the sample provider, not from assay-based typing. Paper-wide results and their limitations: The amount of clinical and demographic metadata varied by source and participant and was provided uncurated.

The collaborating institutions used their own protocols to collect whole blood in K2EDTA tubes. For TCRbeta analysis, collaborator samples were shipped as frozen whole blood, as isolated PBMCs, or as DNA extracted from either sample type. The immunoSEQ Assay, a bias-controlled multiplex PCR, was used to amplify TCRbeta CDR3 regions from genomic DNA. The authors processed their data as follows. Within the assay, amplification of reference gene primers was used to estimate how many nucleated cells each sample contained. To quantify the absolute abundance of each unique TCRbeta CDR3 rearrangement, sequence reads were collapsed and filtered. For each sample, productive Simpson clonality was calculated as the square root of Simpson's diversity index over productive rearrangements. Drawn from immuneACCESS, this table holds only the in-frame rearrangements with V and J called that TCRdb kept. Clones are partly lost; checked studies trace under half to an unresolved V gene and leave the rest unexplained. V, J and clone size are taken as reported in that table, and D and trimming were inferred from the DNA itself. This sample lists 200,000 to 300,000 clones; around nine tenths were detected once. The ten largest clones capture just under 2% of the sample.

Comment on this clone: Its antigen specificity is not known. No much larger clone exists at a distance of one base, and base qualities are not known.

The TCR was taken from a man younger than 45 with active or convalescent COVID-19. Sequencing was performed on peripheral blood.

DNA sequence: TGTGCCAGCAGTTACCCGGCCCTGGGGGCGGATACGCAGTATTTT. Translated, this gives CASSYPALGADTQYF. The chain is made from TRBV6-2 or TRBV6-3 and TRBJ2-3, with a weak D call of TRBD1 (6 bases match). There are 15 amino acids in the CDR3, from cysteine to phenylalanine inclusive. Only the CDR3 DNA stays, 45 bases, in frame from base 1. CDR1 and CDR2, per the germline V gene, are MNHEY and SVGEGT. The germline ends are 15 bases apart after V is trimmed by 2 bases and J by 6 bases.